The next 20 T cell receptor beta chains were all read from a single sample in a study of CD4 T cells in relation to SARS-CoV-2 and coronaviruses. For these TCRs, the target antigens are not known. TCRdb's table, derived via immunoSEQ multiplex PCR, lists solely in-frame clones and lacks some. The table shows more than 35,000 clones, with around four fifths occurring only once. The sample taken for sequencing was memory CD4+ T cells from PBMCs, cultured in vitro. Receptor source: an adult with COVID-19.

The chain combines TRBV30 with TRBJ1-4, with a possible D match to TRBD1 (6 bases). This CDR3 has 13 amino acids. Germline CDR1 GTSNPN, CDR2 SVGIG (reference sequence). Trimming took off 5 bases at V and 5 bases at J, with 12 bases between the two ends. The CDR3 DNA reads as TGTGCCTGGGGGGGGCAACCCAATGAAAAACTGTTTTTT. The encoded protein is CAWGGQPNEKLFF.

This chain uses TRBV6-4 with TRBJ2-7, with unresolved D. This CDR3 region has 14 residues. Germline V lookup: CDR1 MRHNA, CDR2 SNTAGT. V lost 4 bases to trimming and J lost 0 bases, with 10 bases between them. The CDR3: CASSVDASSYEQYF. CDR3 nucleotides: TGTGCCAGCAGTGTGGACGCCAGCTCCTACGAGCAGTACTTC.

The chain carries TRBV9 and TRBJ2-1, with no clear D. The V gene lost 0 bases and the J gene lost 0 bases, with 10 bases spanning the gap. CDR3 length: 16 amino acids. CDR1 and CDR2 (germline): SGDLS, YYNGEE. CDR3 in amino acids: CASSVGGVSSYNEQFF. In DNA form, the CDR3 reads TGTGCCAGCAGCGTAGGAGGTGTGAGCTCCTACAATGAGCAGTTCTTC.

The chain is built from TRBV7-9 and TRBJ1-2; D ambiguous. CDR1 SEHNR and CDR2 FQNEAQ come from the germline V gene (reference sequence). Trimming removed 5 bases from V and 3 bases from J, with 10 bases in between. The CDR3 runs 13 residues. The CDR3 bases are TGTGCCAGCAGCCAAAGGTTGGACTATGGCTACACCTTC. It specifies CASSQRLDYGYTF.

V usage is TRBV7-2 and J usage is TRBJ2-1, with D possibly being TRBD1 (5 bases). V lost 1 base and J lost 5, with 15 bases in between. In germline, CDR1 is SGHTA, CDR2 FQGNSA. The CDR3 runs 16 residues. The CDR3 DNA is TGTGCCAGCAGCTTAGAGGGGCCTATCCAACACAATGAGCAGTTCTTC. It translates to CASSLEGPIQHNEQFF.

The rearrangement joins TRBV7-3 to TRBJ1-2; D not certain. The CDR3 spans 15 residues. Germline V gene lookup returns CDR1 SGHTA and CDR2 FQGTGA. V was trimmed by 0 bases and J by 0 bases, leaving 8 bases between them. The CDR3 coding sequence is TGTGCCAGCAGCTTAACAGGAGGGACTAACTATGGCTACACCTTC. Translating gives CASSLTGGTNYGYTF.

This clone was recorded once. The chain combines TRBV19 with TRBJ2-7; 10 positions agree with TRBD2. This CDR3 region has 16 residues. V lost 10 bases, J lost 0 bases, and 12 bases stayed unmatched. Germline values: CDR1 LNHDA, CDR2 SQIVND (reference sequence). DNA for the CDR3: TGTGCCACCCTTCACACAGCGGGAGGGCACTCCTACGAGCAGTACTTC. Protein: CATLHTAGGHSYEQYF.

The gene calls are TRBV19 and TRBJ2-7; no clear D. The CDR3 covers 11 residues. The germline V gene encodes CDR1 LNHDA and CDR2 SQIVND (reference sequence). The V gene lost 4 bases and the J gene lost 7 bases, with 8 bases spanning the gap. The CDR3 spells CASSNVQEQYF. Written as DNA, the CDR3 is TGTGCCAGTAGTAACGTACAAGAGCAGTACTTC.

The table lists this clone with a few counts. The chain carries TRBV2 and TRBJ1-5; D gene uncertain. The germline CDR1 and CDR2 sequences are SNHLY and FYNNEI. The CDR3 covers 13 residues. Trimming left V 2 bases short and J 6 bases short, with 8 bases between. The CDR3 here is CASSEWSTQPQHF. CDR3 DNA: TGTGCCAGCAGTGAATGGAGTACTCAGCCCCAGCATTTT.

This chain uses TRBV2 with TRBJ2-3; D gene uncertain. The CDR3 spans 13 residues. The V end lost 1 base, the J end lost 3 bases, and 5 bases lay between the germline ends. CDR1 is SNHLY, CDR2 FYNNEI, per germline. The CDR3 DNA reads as TGTGCCAGCAGTGAAGTAGGGACAGATACGCAGTATTTT. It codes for CASSEVGTDTQYF.

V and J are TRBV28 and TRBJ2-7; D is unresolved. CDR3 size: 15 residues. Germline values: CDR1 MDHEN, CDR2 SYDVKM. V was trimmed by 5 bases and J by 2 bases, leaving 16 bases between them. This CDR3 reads CASSHDGSRTYEQYF. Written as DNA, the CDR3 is TGTGCCAGCAGTCATGACGGGTCCCGGACCTACGAGCAGTACTTC.

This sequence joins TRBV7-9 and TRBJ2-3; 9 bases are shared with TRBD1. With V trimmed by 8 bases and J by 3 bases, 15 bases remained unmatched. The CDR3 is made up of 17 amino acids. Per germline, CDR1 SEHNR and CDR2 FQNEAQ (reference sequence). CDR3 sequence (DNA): TGTGCCAGCGAAAGCCCTGAGGGACAGGGAAGTACAGATACGCAGTATTTT. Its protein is CASESPEGQGSTDTQYF.

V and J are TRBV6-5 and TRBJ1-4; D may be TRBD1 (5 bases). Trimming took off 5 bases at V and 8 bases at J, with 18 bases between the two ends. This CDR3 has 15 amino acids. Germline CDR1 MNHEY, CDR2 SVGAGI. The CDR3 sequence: CASSPRAGGYEKLFF. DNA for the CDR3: TGTGCCAGCAGTCCCAGGGCGGGGGGATACGAAAAACTGTTTTTT.

The CDR3 here is CASSLVSQATDTQYF. CDR3 nucleotides: TGCGCCAGCAGCTTGGTTTCCCAGGCCACAGATACGCAGTATTTT. V and J are TRBV5-1 and TRBJ2-3; D gene unclear. CDR3 length equals 15 residues. V shed 0 bases and J shed 2 bases, with 10 bases lying between them. Germline CDR1 is SGHRS and CDR2 is YFSETQ.

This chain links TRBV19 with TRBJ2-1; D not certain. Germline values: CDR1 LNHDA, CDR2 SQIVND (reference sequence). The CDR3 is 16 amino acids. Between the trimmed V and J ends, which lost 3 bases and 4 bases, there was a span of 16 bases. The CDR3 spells CASSISGTDKYNEQFF. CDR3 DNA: TGTGCCAGTAGTATTTCCGGAACGGATAAGTACAATGAGCAGTTCTTC. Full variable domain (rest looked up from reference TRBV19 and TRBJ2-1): DGGITQSPKYLFRKEGQNVTLSCEQNLNHDAMYWYRQDPGQGLRLIYYSQIVNDFQKGDIAEGYSVSREKKESFPLTVTSAQKNPTAFYLCASSISGTDKYNEQFFGPGTRLTVL.

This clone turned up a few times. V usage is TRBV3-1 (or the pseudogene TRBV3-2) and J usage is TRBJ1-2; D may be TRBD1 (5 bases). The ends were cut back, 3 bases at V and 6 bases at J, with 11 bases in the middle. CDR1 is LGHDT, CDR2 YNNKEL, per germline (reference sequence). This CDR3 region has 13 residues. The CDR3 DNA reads TGTGCCAGCAGCCAGACCGGGGGTAATGGCTACACCTTC. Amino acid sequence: CASSQTGGNGYTF.

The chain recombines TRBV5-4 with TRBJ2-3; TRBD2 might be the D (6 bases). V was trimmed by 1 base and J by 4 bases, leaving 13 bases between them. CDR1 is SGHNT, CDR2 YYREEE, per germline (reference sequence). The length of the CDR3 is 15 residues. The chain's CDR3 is CASSLRRARPDTQYF. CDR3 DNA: TGTGCCAGCAGCTTGAGGAGGGCCCGACCAGATACGCAGTATTTT.

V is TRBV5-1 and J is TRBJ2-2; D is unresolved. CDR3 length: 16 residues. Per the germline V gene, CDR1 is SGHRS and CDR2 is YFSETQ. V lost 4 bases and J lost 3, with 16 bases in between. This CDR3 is CASSPQVGVDTGELFF. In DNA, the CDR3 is TGCGCCAGCAGCCCGCAAGTTGGAGTTGACACCGGGGAGCTGTTTTTT.

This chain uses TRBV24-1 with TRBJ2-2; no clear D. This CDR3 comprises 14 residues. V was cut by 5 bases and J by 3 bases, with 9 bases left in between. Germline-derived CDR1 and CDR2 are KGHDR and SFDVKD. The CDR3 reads CATSAGLDTGELFF. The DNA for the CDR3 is TGTGCCACCAGTGCTGGGTTGGACACCGGGGAGCTGTTTTTT.

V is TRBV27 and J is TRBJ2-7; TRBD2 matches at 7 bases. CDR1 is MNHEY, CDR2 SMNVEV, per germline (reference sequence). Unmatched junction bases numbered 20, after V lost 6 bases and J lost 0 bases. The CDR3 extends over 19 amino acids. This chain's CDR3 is CASSSLPSGRGIGSYEQYF. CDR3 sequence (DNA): TGTGCCAGCAGCTCTCTACCTAGCGGACGGGGCATCGGCTCCTACGAGCAGTACTTC.